This T cell receptor beta chain was sequenced during a study of shared clonotypes between healthy human individuals. J gave up 0 bases and V 4 bases, and 4 bases lay outside the gene matches. This CDR3 is 16 amino acids long. Germline-derived CDR1 and CDR2 are KGHSH and LQKENI. Profiling relied on immunoSEQ multiplex PCR, and the TCRdb table lists in-frame clones only, not all of them. The sample lists about a million clones; 65% to 80% were seen once. This chain connects TRBV18 to TRBJ1-1; 11 bases fit TRBD1. This receptor was obtained from a man in his late teens or twenties in good health. Input material: memory CD4+ T cells sorted from blood. The sample's subset: CD45RA-negative fraction. Written as DNA, the CDR3 is TGTGCCAGCTCACGGACAGGGGGCATTCTGAACACTGAAGCTTTCTTT. This translates into CASSRTGGILNTEAFF.